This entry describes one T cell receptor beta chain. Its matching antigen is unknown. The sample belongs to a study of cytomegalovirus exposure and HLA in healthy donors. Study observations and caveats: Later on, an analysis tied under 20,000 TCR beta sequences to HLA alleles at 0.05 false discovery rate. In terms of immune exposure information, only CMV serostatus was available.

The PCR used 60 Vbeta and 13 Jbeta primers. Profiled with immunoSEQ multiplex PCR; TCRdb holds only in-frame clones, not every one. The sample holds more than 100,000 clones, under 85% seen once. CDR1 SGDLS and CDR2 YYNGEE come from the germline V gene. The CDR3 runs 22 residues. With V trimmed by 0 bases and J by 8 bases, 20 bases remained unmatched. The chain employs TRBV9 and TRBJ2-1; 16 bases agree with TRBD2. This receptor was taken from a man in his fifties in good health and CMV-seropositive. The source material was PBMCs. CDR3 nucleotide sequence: TGTGCCAGCAGCGTAGGCCCCACGCCGGGACAGGGACTAGCGGGAGGGCCACATGAGCAGTTCTTC. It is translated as CASSVGPTPGQGLAGGPHEQFF.